This TCR beta chain was profiled in a study of T cell repertoires in cytomegalovirus infection. Overall study results and limits: The ex vivo response showed dominance by HLA-C-restricted CMV-specific TCR beta clonotypes.

Regarding this clonotype: Its antigen is not identified. One junction end disagrees with the germline gene, perhaps due to a read error.

CDR1 and CDR2 from the germline V gene are DFQATT and SNEGSKA (reference sequence). This CDR3 comprises 13 residues. TCRdb reprocessed the reads with MiXCR, giving one entry per CDR3 protein. The sample yields roughly 140,000 distinct CDR3 sequences, less than 25% seen once. The chain combines TRBV20-1 with TRBJ2-7; TRBD1 is a possible D gene (5 bases). The TCR comes from a human donor in good health (CMV status not recorded). Some clones in this sample may be carry-over from other donors' samples. Sequencing was performed on PBMCs. CDR3 in DNA: TGCAGTTCTAGACCACAGGTTACCTACGAGCAGTACTTC. It yields the protein CSSRPQVTYEQYF.